These 19 T cell receptor beta chains originate from one sample sequenced in a study of blood T cell repertoires in COVID-19 (dated by TCRdb to between 2020 and 2021). Library creation used the immunoSEQ multiplex PCR assay. TCRdb stores this immuneACCESS table with in-frame sequences only. Part of the clones is absent; in the studies checked, under half of the shortfall reflects unresolved V genes, and no reason is known for the rest. For this sample the table gives fewer than 200,000 clones, of which 83% were detected only once. Jointly, the top ten make up roughly 19% of the sample. Material for sequencing was peripheral blood. These receptor sequences come from a woman aged 70 to 79 who had recovered from COVID-19.

The chain combines TRBV12-2 with TRBJ2-7; the table's TRBD2 call for D was not verified on the DNA. TRBV12-2 is recorded as a pseudogene. The CDR3 totals 16 residues. The CDR3 reads CASRLAPPGLPHEQYF. CDR3 DNA: TGTGCAAGTCGCTTAGCCCCCCCCGGACTTCCCCACGAGCAGTACTTC.

The genes are TRBV7-2 and TRBJ2-3, with D unclear. The CDR3 spans 16 residues. Trimming left V 1 base short and J 6 bases short, with 17 bases between. The germline CDR1 and CDR2 sequences are SGHTA and FQGNSA. The CDR3 sequence is CASSLVGAKIRDTQYF. CDR3 DNA: TGTGCCAGCAGCTTAGTGGGCGCAAAAATTCGGGATACGCAGTATTTT.

The chain combines TRBV30 with TRBJ1-5; D possibly corresponds to TRBD1 (5 bases). The CDR3 consists of 13 residues. V was cut by 4 bases and J by 6 bases, with 13 bases left in between. The germline V gene has CDR1 GTSNPN and CDR2 SVGIG (reference sequence). CDR3 sequence reads: CAWTQGVGQPQHF. In nucleotides, the CDR3 is TGTGCCTGGACCCAGGGTGTTGGTCAGCCCCAGCATTTT.

J is TRBJ2-7 and V is TRBV5-4; 8 nucleotides align to TRBD2. The CDR3 loop spans 16 amino acids. Germline assignment: CDR1 SGHNT and CDR2 YYREEE (reference sequence). Losses at the gene ends were 3 bases for V and 0 bases for J; bases not matched to a gene: 8. Here the CDR3 DNA reads TGTGCCAGCAGCTCCCTAATAGCGGGACCCTCCTACGAGCAGTACTTC. Amino acid sequence: CASSSLIAGPSYEQYF.

The chain recombines TRBV15 with TRBJ1-4; D is perhaps TRBD1 (5 bases). V gave up 5 bases and J gave up 3 bases, with 13 bases separating them. The CDR3 runs to 15 residues. Germline V gives CDR1 LNHNV, CDR2 YYDKDF (reference sequence). CDR3 in DNA: TGTGCCACCAGCCCCGCAGGGCACGCTAATGAAAAACTGTTTTTT. As protein: CATSPAGHANEKLFF.

This chain links TRBV10-1 with TRBJ2-3; D perhaps matches TRBD2 (6 bases). CDR3 size: 16 residues. Germline CDR1 WNHNN, CDR2 SYGVQD (reference sequence). V lost 2 bases to trimming and J lost 2 bases, with 14 bases between them. This chain's CDR3 is CASSEGGYGPTDTQYF. The DNA of the CDR3 is TGCGCCAGCAGTGAGGGGGGGTACGGGCCCACAGATACGCAGTATTTT.

The CDR3 here is CAWSQGLSNSPLHF. The CDR3 DNA is TGTGCCTGGAGTCAGGGGCTTTCTAATTCACCCCTCCACTTT. The J gene is TRBJ1-6, the V gene TRBV30; D might be TRBD1 (6 bases). V was clipped by 2 bases and J by 6 bases, with 11 bases between them. Germline V gives CDR1 GTSNPN, CDR2 SVGIG (reference sequence). The CDR3 covers 14 residues.

This chain uses TRBV5-6 with TRBJ1-4; D gene unclear. With 0 bases removed from V and 4 bases from J, the gap between germline ends came to 7 bases. There are 14 residues in the CDR3. Germline V gene data show CDR1 as SGHDT and CDR2 as YYEEEE. The CDR3 nucleotides read TGTGCCAGCAGCTTGGAGCCCCTTAATGAAAAACTGTTTTTT. Protein: CASSLEPLNEKLFF. The variable domain in full, with the rest retrieved from reference TRBV5-6 and TRBJ1-4, is DAGVTQSPTHLIKTRGQQVTLRCSPKSGHDTVSWYQQALGQGPQFIFQYYEEEERQRGNFPDRFSGHQFPNYSSELNVNALLLGDSALYLCASSLEPLNEKLFFGSGTQLSVL.

The V gene is TRBV7-2, the J gene TRBJ1-6; TRBD1 is a possible D gene (6 bases). The ends were cut back, 8 bases at V and 10 bases at J, with 18 bases in the middle. The germline V gene has CDR1 SGHTA and CDR2 FQGNSA. This CDR3 has 14 amino acids. The CDR3 sequence is CASATGALGSPLHF. The CDR3 nucleotides read TGTGCCAGCGCGACAGGTGCTCTGGGCTCACCCCTCCACTTT.

V usage is TRBV2 and J usage is TRBJ2-3; D not certain. Trimming shortened V by 6 bases and J by 2 bases, and 9 bases separated the two germline ends. This CDR3 is 13 amino acids long. The V gene's germline CDR1 is SNHLY and CDR2 FYNNEI. The CDR3 loop reads CASSPEATDTQYF. The CDR3 coding sequence is TGTGCCAGCAGCCCAGAGGCCACAGATACGCAGTATTTT.

This clone occurred many times. The rearrangement joins TRBV30 to TRBJ2-7; 8 bases map to TRBD2. Germline V gene lookup returns CDR1 GTSNPN and CDR2 SVGIG (reference sequence). The V segment lost 2 bases and the J segment 3 bases; nucleotides outside the gene matches: 9. This CDR3 has 15 amino acids. This chain's CDR3 is CAWSRGSGAYYEQYF. CDR3 in DNA: TGTGCCTGGAGTAGAGGTAGCGGGGCTTACTACGAGCAGTACTTC.

The chain uses TRBV15 and TRBJ1-5, with D possibly matching TRBD1 (6 bases). The CDR3 length is 16 residues. V lost 0 bases, J lost 6 bases, and 15 bases lay in between. Germline V gene lookup returns CDR1 LNHNV and CDR2 YYDKDF (reference sequence). The CDR3 spells CATSRDRAGGAQPQHF. Here the CDR3 DNA reads TGTGCCACCAGCAGAGATCGGGCGGGGGGGGCTCAGCCCCAGCATTTT.

The V and J genes are TRBV10-3 and TRBJ1-6; TRBD1 might be the D (5 bases). Trimming stripped 6 bases from V and 6 bases from J, with 6 bases between. There are 12 residues in the CDR3. Germline V gives CDR1 ENHRY, CDR2 SYGVKD. CDR3 amino acids: CAIRGGNSPLHF. CDR3 DNA sequence: TGTGCCATCAGGGGGGGTAATTCACCCCTCCACTTT.

This chain links TRBV7-2 with TRBJ1-1, with 7 bases fitting TRBD1. Per germline, CDR1 SGHTA and CDR2 FQGNSA. This CDR3 comprises 14 residues. V trimming: 4 bases; J trimming: 1 base; junction bases outside the gene matches: 3. CDR3: CASSSQGGNTEAFF. CDR3 bases: TGTGCCAGCAGCTCTCAGGGGGGGAACACTGAAGCTTTCTTT.

The chain's CDR3 is CASRREAYEQYF. Written as DNA, the CDR3 is TGTGCCAGCAGGCGGGAGGCCTACGAGCAGTACTTC. The chain is built from TRBV2 and TRBJ2-7; 8 bases map to TRBD2. The ends lost 6 bases at V and 2 bases at J; junction bases unmatched: 0. The germline V gene encodes CDR1 SNHLY and CDR2 FYNNEI. This CDR3 has 12 amino acids.

The chain joins TRBV6-6 to TRBJ2-3, with D unresolved. The length of the CDR3 is 16 residues. The V end lost 0 bases, the J end lost 2 bases, and 12 bases lay between the germline ends. The germline gives CDR1 MNHNY, CDR2 SVGAGI (reference sequence). The CDR3 sequence is CASSYSGGAYTDTQYF. As DNA, the CDR3 is TGTGCCAGCAGTTACTCAGGCGGAGCCTACACAGATACGCAGTATTTT.

This clone was counted a few times. The rearrangement uses TRBV5-8 and TRBJ1-1; TRBD1 matches at 9 bases. This CDR3 spans 15 amino acids. V dropped 0 bases and J dropped 3; count of bases not matched to a gene: 3. CDR1 and CDR2 (germline): SGHTS, YDEGEE. The CDR3 sequence is CASSLGGQGHTEAFF. In DNA form, the CDR3 reads TGTGCCAGCAGCTTGGGGGGACAGGGCCACACTGAAGCTTTCTTT.

The chain carries TRBV28 and TRBJ2-7; D is perhaps TRBD1 (6 bases). CDR1 and CDR2 (germline): MDHEN, SYDVKM. CDR3 length equals 14 residues. V was trimmed by 2 bases and J by 2 bases, leaving 10 bases between them. The CDR3 coding sequence is TGTGCCAGCAGTTTACCCCCAGGGGCCTACGAGCAGTACTTC. Protein: CASSLPPGAYEQYF.

This clone was counted only a few times. The rearrangement links TRBV4-2 to TRBJ2-2, with no clear D. Per germline, CDR1 LGHNA and CDR2 YNFKEQ. This CDR3 has 18 amino acids. Trimming left V 4 bases short and J 3 bases short, with 21 bases between. The CDR3 loop is CASSPRSRLAGDTGELFF. The CDR3 DNA reads as TGTGCCAGCAGCCCCCGCTCACGGTTAGCCGGAGACACCGGGGAGCTGTTTTTT.